The sequence of this TCR beta chain was determined in a study of CD8+CD57+ T cells in acquired aplastic anemia (dated by TCRdb to 2017 to 2018). Study-level background: On average, sorted CD4+ and CD8+ cells yielded approximately 3 ug of extracted DNA, with a range of roughly 0.17 to 27.4 ug. For healthy donor samples, the average read count was about 10 million for CD4+ cells and 11.0 million for CD8+ cells. Study-wide findings and limitations: Around 27 CD8+ CDR3 sequences were found to be shared between patients and controls, but these sequences appeared to be highly expressed in patients and within the immunodominant clones of the patients. CD8+ Simpson's diversity did not differ significantly between patients and healthy controls (P=0.060).

The germline V gene sets CDR1 to SGDLS and CDR2 to YYNGEE. The CDR3 covers 17 residues, taking in both the cysteine and the phenylalanine. The read is trimmed to its CDR3 DNA, 51 bases read in frame from base 1. Trimming leaves V shorter by 0 bases and J shorter by 6 bases, with the junction holding 5 bases beyond the gene matches. TCR repertoires of sorted CD4+ and CD8+ blood T cells from severe aplastic anemia patients and healthy subjects were deep-sequenced in the study. Ficoll-Paque density gradient centrifugation was used to isolate peripheral blood mononuclear cells. CD4+ and CD8+ T cells were sorted by FACS or magnetic beads before DNA extraction. Genomic DNA served as template for TCR beta VDJ combination and CDR3 sequence profiling. An Illumina HiSeq 2000 was the platform used for TCR repertoire sequencing. The authors processed their data as follows. TRBV/TRBJ rearrangement plots, CDR3 size and DJ length profiles, and Simpson's diversity index were used to evaluate the repertoires. The immunodominant clone was defined as the most abundant DNA sequence in deep sequencing data. CDR3 amino acid sequences were checked for sharing across subjects and were also compared against the VDJdb database and published repertoires. TCRdb reprocessed the public reads (quality trimming at Q25 with fastp, clone calling with MiXCR) and kept in-frame beta chains. Entries are consolidated by CDR3 protein sequence, retaining the most common genes and DNA. For this entry, the V and J calls and clone size follow TCRdb and not the study's own pipeline. This sample lists some 120,000 distinct CDR3 sequences; around 46% were detected once. 2.5% to 3% of the sample is in the top ten clones.

In regard to this clonotype: The clone's antigen remains unknown. Base qualities are not at hand, and no much larger clone is one base apart.

Sequenced: sorted CD4+, CD8+, or CD8+CD57+ T cells (not recorded which) from PBMCs. This clonotype was sampled from a human donor in good health, serving as a control. The receptor chain draws on TRBV9 and TRBJ2-2; 13 nucleotides in the junction match TRBD2. The CDR3 loop reads CASSVDRGLAGPGELFF. The bases are TGTGCCAGCAGCGTAGACCGGGGACTAGCGGGACCCGGGGAGCTGTTTTTT. Joined to the reference TRBV9 and TRBJ2-2 proteins, this CDR3 gives the full variable domain: DSGVTQTPKHLITATGQRVTLRCSPRSGDLSVYWYQQSLDQGLQFLIQYYNGEERAKGNILERFSAQQFPDLHSELNLSSLELGDSALYFCASSVDRGLAGPGELFFGEGSRLTVL.